This is a list of T cell receptor beta chains from one sample in a study of blood T cell repertoires in COVID-19. Profiled with immunoSEQ multiplex PCR; TCRdb holds only in-frame clones, not every one. The table records fewer than 200,000 clones, roughly four fifths of them present only once. What was sequenced was peripheral blood. These receptors came from a woman between 40 and 50 years old with COVID-19, enrolled during active disease. Each CDR3 is given with its conserved first and last residue. The D gene is left open where the match is weak. The listing skips clone size in some rows; elsewhere it reads once, few, many or a size class.

d_call	v_call	clone_size	j_call	cdr3_aa	cdr3_nt
TRBD2	TRBV7-9	NA	TRBJ2-5	CASSLGTSGRLIAETQYF	TGTGCCAGCAGCCTCGGGACTAGCGGGAGACTGATCGCGGAGACCCAGTACTTC
NA	TRBV3-1/TRBV3-2	NA	TRBJ1-1	CAIRGSTEAFF	TGTGCAATCAGGGGTTCCACTGAAGCTTTCTTT
NA	TRBV2	NA	TRBJ1-6	CAILLTRYSPLHF	TGTGCCATCCTCCTGACACGTTATTCACCCCTCCACTTT
NA	TRBV28	NA	TRBJ1-3	CASSPQESGNTIYF	TGTGCCAGCAGTCCCCAAGAGTCTGGAAACACCATATATTTT
TRBD1	TRBV10-2	NA	TRBJ2-2	CASRDRGHTGELFF	TGCGCCAGCCGGGACAGGGGGCACACCGGGGAGCTGTTTTTT
NA	TRBV19	once	TRBJ2-2	CASSADLGQKRNTGELFF	TGTGCCAGTAGTGCCGACCTCGGACAGAAAAGGAACACCGGGGAGCTGTTTTTT
NA	TRBV20-1	NA	TRBJ1-2	CSASQGTARGYTF	TGCAGTGCTAGTCAGGGGACGGCTAGAGGCTACACCTTC
NA	TRBV9	NA	TRBJ2-1	CASSVGGFSYNEQFF	TGTGCCAGCAGCGTAGGCGGATTCTCCTACAATGAGCAGTTCTTC
NA	TRBV7-9	NA	TRBJ2-4	CASTLTTGDIQYF	TGTGCCAGCACCCTGACGACCGGGGACATTCAGTACTTC
TRBD1	TRBV13	NA	TRBJ2-7	CASGTGEHEQYF	TGTGCCAGTGGGACAGGGGAACACGAGCAGTACTTC
NA	TRBV29-1	NA	TRBJ2-1	CSAPTAYNEQFF	TGCAGCGCCCCGACAGCTTACAATGAGCAGTTCTTC
TRBD2	TRBV6-5	NA	TRBJ2-7	CASRDGLAGTEQYF	TGTGCCAGCAGGGACGGACTAGCGGGAACCGAGCAGTACTTC
NA	TRBV7-9	NA	TRBJ2-7	CASSHSLKNEQYF	TGTGCCAGCAGCCACTCCCTAAAAAACGAGCAGTACTTC
NA	TRBV30	NA	TRBJ1-6	CAWSKHPGSPLHF	TGTGCCTGGAGTAAACACCCGGGATCACCCCTCCACTTT
NA	TRBV7-2	NA	TRBJ1-4	CASSLAGGGKSKLFF	TGTGCCAGCAGCTTAGCGGGGGGAGGGAAATCCAAACTGTTTTTT
NA	TRBV2	once	TRBJ2-7	CASSDPLSYEQYF	TGTGCCAGCAGTGATCCCCTCTCCTACGAGCAGTACTTC
NA	TRBV19	NA	TRBJ1-5	CASSIVGTNSNQPQHF	TGTGCCAGTAGTATAGTGGGCACCAATAGCAATCAGCCCCAGCATTTT
TRBD2	TRBV5-4	few	TRBJ2-1	CASSDGIAGRYNEQFF	TGTGCCAGCAGCGATGGGATAGCGGGTCGTTACAATGAGCAGTTCTTC
NA	TRBV12-3/TRBV12-4	once	TRBJ1-2	CASSPSTGGYTF	TGTGCCAGCAGTCCAAGTACCGGGGGCTACACCTTC
TRBD1	TRBV6-5	few	TRBJ1-1	CASSRDSSRTEAFF	TGTGCCAGCAGTCGGGACAGCTCGCGGACTGAAGCTTTCTTT
TRBD1	TRBV2	NA	TRBJ1-2	CASSPTGASRSDYTF	TGTGCCAGCAGTCCGACAGGGGCGAGTCGTAGTGACTACACCTTC
NA	TRBV4-1	NA	TRBJ1-1	CASSQRTATTLNTEAFF	TGCGCCAGCAGCCAAAGAACTGCGACAACTCTGAACACTGAAGCTTTCTTT
NA	TRBV19	NA	TRBJ2-2	CASSFSSPGELFF	TGTGCCAGTTCTTTCAGTTCTCCCGGGGAGCTGTTTTTT
TRBD1	TRBV19	NA	TRBJ1-5	CASSILGGQPQHF	TGTGCCAGTAGTATCTTAGGGGGCCAGCCCCAGCATTTT